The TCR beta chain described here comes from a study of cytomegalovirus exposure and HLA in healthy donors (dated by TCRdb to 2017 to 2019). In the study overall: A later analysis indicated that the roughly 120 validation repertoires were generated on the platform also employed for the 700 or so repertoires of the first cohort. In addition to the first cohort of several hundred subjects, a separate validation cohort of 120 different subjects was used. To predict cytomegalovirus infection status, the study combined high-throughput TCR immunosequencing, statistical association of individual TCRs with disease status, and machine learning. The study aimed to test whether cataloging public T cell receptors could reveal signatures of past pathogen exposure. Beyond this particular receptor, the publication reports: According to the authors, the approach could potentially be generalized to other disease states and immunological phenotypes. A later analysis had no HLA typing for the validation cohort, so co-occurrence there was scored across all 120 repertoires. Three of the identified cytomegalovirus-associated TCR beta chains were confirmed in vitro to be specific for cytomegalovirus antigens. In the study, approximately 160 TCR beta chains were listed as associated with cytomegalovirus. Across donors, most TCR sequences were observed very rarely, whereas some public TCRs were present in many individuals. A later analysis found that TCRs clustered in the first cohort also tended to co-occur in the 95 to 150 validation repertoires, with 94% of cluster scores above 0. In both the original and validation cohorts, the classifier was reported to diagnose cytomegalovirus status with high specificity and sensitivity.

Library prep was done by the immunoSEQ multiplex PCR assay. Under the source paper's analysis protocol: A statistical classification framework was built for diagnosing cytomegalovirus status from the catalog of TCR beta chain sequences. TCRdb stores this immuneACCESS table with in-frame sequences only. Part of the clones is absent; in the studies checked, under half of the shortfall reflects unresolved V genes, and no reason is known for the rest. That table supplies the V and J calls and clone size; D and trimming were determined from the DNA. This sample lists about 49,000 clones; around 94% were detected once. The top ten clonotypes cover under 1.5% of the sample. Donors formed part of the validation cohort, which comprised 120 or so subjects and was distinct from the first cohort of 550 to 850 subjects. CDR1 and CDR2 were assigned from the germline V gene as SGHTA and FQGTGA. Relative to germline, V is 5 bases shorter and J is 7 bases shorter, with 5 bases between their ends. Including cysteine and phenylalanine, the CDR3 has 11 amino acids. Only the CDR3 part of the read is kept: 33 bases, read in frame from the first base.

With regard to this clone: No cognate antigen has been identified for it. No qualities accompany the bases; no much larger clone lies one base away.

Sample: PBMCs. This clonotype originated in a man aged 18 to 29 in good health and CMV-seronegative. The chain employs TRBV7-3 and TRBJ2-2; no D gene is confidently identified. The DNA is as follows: TGTGCCAGCAGCGCAGGCGGGGAGCTGTTTTTT. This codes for CASSAGGELFF.